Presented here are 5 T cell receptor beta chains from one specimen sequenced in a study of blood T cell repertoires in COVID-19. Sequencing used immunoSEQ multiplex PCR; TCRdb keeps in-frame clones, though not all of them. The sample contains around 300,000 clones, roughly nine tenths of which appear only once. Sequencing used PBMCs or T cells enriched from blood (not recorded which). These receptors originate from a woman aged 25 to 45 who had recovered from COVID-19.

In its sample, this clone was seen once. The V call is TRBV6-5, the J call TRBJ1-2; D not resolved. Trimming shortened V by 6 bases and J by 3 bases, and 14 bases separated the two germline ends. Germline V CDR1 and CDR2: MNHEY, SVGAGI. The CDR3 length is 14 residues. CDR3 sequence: CASRSTGFDYGYTF. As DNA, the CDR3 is TGTGCCAGCAGATCCACGGGGTTTGACTATGGCTACACCTTC.

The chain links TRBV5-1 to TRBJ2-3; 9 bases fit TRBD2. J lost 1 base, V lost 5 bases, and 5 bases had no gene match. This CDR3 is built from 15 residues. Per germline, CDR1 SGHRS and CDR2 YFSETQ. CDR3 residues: CASSLRTSGTDTQYF. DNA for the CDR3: TGCGCCAGCAGTTTGCGGACTAGCGGCACAGATACGCAGTATTTT.

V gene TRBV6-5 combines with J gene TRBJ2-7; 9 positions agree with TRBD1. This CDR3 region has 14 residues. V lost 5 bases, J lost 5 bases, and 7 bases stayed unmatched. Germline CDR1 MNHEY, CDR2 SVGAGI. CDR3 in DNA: TGTGCCAGCAGTAGGGACAGGGTGTCCGACGAGCAGTACTTC. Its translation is CASSRDRVSDEQYF.

In DNA, the CDR3 is TGCGCCAGCAGCGATAAGAGCGGTACTTCCAATGAGCAGTTCTTC. Its protein product is CASSDKSGTSNEQFF. The chain links TRBV5-1 to TRBJ2-1, with D possibly being TRBD2 (5 bases). The CDR3 runs 15 residues. With 4 bases removed from V and 6 bases from J, the gap between germline ends came to 17 bases. Germline V gives CDR1 SGHRS, CDR2 YFSETQ.

The CDR3 here is CSDLTRETRLGTDTQYF. CDR3 in DNA: TGCAGCGACCTAACTAGGGAGACGCGACTCGGCACAGATACGCAGTATTTT. The chain employs TRBV29-1 and TRBJ2-3, with a weak D call TRBD2 (5 bases). The CDR3 runs 17 residues. Germline CDR1 and CDR2: SQVTM and ANQGSEA. The V and J ends lost 7 bases and 1 base respectively, with 24 bases between them.